The 17 T cell receptor beta chains reported below all come from one sample, sequenced in a study of naive and memory T cell subsets. The library had UMIs added by 3' ligation of an oligonucleotide to TCR cDNA. Ligated cDNA underwent four rounds of PCR with nested alpha and beta constant region primers and SP2. One entry per CDR3 protein results from TCRdb running MiXCR on the 5' RACE reads. This sample has about 62,000 distinct CDR3 sequences, with around 8% found just once. The receptors were sampled from a female donor in good health.

On this clonotype itself: This may be a read error, as it is one base from a much larger clone. The CDR3 DNA follows: TGTGCCATCAGTCCCCAACAGGGGAATCAGCCCCAGAATTTT. Its translation: CAISPQQGNQPQNF. The V gene is TRBV10-3, the J gene TRBJ1-5, with 7 bases aligning to TRBD1. Germline V gives CDR1 ENHRY, CDR2 SYGVKD. This CDR3 region has 14 residues.

This clonotype has a count of ten or more. The chain is built from TRBV7-2 and TRBJ1-1; D is perhaps TRBD1 (5 bases). Trimming removed 6 bases from V and 4 bases from J, with 12 bases in between. Germline loops: CDR1 SGHTA, CDR2 FQGNSA. The CDR3 has 13 residues. CDR3 sequence (DNA): TGTGCCAGCAGTTCAGGGTTTGGCACTGAAGCTTTCTTT. Residues: CASSSGFGTEAFF. The full variable domain, its missing parts supplied by reference TRBV7-2 and TRBJ1-1, is GAGVSQSPSNKVTEKGKDVELRCDPISGHTALYWYRQSLGQGLEFLIYFQGNSAPDKSGLPSDRFSAERTGGSVSTLTIQRTQQEDSAVYLCASSSGFGTEAFFGQGTRLTVV.

The V and J genes are TRBV6-6 and TRBJ2-2, with 10 bases matching TRBD1. V lost 7 bases and J lost 5; bases outside the gene matches: 4. Germline values: CDR1 MNHNY, CDR2 SVGAGI (reference sequence). This CDR3 has 14 residues. CDR3 in DNA: TGTGCCAGCACCAGGGACAGGGGTACCGGGGAGCTGTTTTTT. It is translated as CASTRDRGTGELFF.

This chain connects TRBV28 to TRBJ2-1, with D unclear. Germline V gene sequence: CDR1 MDHEN, CDR2 SYDVKM. Deletions cut 5 bases from V and 0 bases from J, with 8 bases between. The CDR3 has 14 residues. CDR3 sequence: CASSATSSYNEQFF. The CDR3 DNA follows: TGTGCCAGCAGTGCTACAAGCTCCTACAATGAGCAGTTCTTC.

In its sample, this clonotype was seen a few times. The chain recombines TRBV29-1 with TRBJ2-7; 12 nucleotides agree with TRBD2. The CDR3 is 16 amino acids. Germline values: CDR1 SQVTM, CDR2 ANQGSEA. Trimming took 1 base from V and 7 from J; bases not matched to a gene: 11. The CDR3 protein is CSVEAWTSGTTGEQYF. The CDR3 DNA sequence: TGCAGCGTTGAAGCCTGGACTAGCGGGACCACAGGAGAGCAGTACTTC.

This clonotype was observed at least ten times. V is TRBV9 and J is TRBJ1-1, with a possible D match to TRBD1 (6 bases). This CDR3 contains 14 residues. Trimming stripped 0 bases from V and 5 bases from J, with 11 bases between. The V gene's germline CDR1 is SGDLS and CDR2 YYNGEE. CDR3 nucleotides: TGTGCCAGCAGCGTAGATGCCAGGGGAACTGAAGCTTTCTTT. It specifies CASSVDARGTEAFF.

This clonotype came up a few times. This chain links TRBV28 with TRBJ1-5, with no clear D. In germline, CDR1 is MDHEN, CDR2 SYDVKM. The CDR3 length is 15 residues. Between the trimmed V and J ends, which lost 1 base and 3 bases, there was a span of 10 bases. The CDR3: CASSLSGLYNQPQHF. The CDR3, as DNA: TGTGCCAGCAGTTTATCCGGGTTATACAATCAGCCCCAGCATTTT.

This clonotype turned up a few times. V gene TRBV28 combines with J gene TRBJ2-1; 11 bases agree with TRBD2. Germline CDR1 MDHEN, CDR2 SYDVKM. The V segment lost 6 bases and the J segment 5 bases; nucleotides outside the gene matches: 12. CDR3 length: 17 residues. CDR3 region: CASSLSGGSGRDNEQFF. The CDR3 bases are TGTGCCAGCAGCCTATCCGGCGGTAGCGGGAGGGACAATGAGCAGTTCTTC.

The V call is TRBV5-4, the J call TRBJ2-3, with D tentatively TRBD1 or TRBD2 (5 bases each). The CDR3 length is 18 residues. Trimming cost V 4 bases and J 1 base, with 22 bases left between them. The germline gives CDR1 SGHNT, CDR2 YYREEE (reference sequence). CDR3 protein: CASSKLGSPTEGTDTQYF. As DNA, the CDR3 is TGTGCCAGCAGCAAGTTGGGGAGCCCGACAGAAGGCACAGATACGCAGTATTTT.

This rearrangement joins TRBV13 to TRBJ2-3; D is unresolved. Trimming pared 0 bases from V and 0 bases from J, leaving 10 bases between. The germline V gene has CDR1 PRHDT and CDR2 FYEKMQ (reference sequence). This CDR3 comprises 16 residues. The CDR3 spells CASSLGGDSSTDTQYF. CDR3 DNA: TGTGCCAGCAGCTTAGGCGGAGACTCTAGCACAGATACGCAGTATTTT.

This clonotype has just a few counts. In nucleotides, the CDR3 is TGTGCCAGCAGTTCAAGACAGAGGCCTAGCGGGAAAAGGGTCAATGAGCAGTTCTTC. It translates to CASSSRQRPSGKRVNEQFF. The genes are TRBV28 and TRBJ2-1; 9 nucleotides match TRBD2. Germline V lookup: CDR1 MDHEN, CDR2 SYDVKM. This CDR3 spans 19 amino acids. J was trimmed by 6 bases and V by 4 bases; bases with no gene match: 19.

The chain recombines TRBV9 with TRBJ1-1, with D possibly being TRBD1 (6 bases). The V gene's germline CDR1 is SGDLS and CDR2 YYNGEE. V was clipped by 4 bases and J by 0 bases, with 10 bases between them. This CDR3 is built from 14 residues. CDR3 coding DNA: TGTGCCAGCAGCACACAGGGTCTGAACACTGAAGCTTTCTTT. Translated: CASSTQGLNTEAFF.

This clonotype has more than one count but fewer than ten. The chain has TRBV4-1 and TRBJ1-2; 9 bases line up with TRBD1. J gave up 4 bases and V 4 bases, and 10 bases lay outside the gene matches. The CDR3 runs 16 residues. CDR1 and CDR2 from the germline V gene are MGHRA and YSYEKL. CDR3 nucleotides: TGCGCCAGCAGCCGGCCCCCGGGACAGGGAAGCTATGGCTACACCTTC. Protein sequence: CASSRPPGQGSYGYTF.

The V gene is TRBV20-1, the J gene TRBJ2-1; 11 bases map to TRBD1. The germline V gene has CDR1 DFQATT and CDR2 SNEGSKA (reference sequence). The CDR3 length is 15 residues. V lost 3 bases and J lost 2; bases outside the gene matches: 3. DNA for the CDR3: TGCAGTGCTAGTGGACAGGGGGCTACCTACAATGAGCAGTTCTTC. This sequence encodes CSASGQGATYNEQFF.

This clonotype was counted only a few times. V usage is TRBV7-9 and J usage is TRBJ2-3, with unresolved D. The CDR3 length is 16 residues. V lost 4 bases and J lost 1, with 15 bases in between. Germline values: CDR1 SEHNR, CDR2 FQNEAQ (reference sequence). The CDR3 region is CASSSLMTPGTDTQYF. In DNA, the CDR3 is TGTGCCAGCAGCTCGCTCATGACCCCTGGCACAGATACGCAGTATTTT.

J is TRBJ1-1 and V is TRBV7-9; the D gene is possibly TRBD1 (5 bases). The germline V gene encodes CDR1 SEHNR and CDR2 FQNEAQ (reference sequence). CDR3 length equals 12 residues. Deletions cut 6 bases from V and 4 bases from J, with 9 bases between. Here the CDR3 reads CASRRGTTEAFF. The DNA of the CDR3 is TGTGCCAGCAGGAGGGGTACCACTGAAGCTTTCTTT.

This clonotype was detected only a few times. The J gene is TRBJ2-2, the V gene TRBV2, with a possible D match to TRBD2 (7 bases). In germline, CDR1 is SNHLY, CDR2 FYNNEI. The length of the CDR3 is 13 residues. The V end lost 6 bases, the J end lost 6 bases, and 11 bases lay between the germline ends. The CDR3: CASRIGGAGELFF. In DNA, the CDR3 is TGTGCCAGCAGGATAGGGGGGGCCGGGGAGCTGTTTTTT.